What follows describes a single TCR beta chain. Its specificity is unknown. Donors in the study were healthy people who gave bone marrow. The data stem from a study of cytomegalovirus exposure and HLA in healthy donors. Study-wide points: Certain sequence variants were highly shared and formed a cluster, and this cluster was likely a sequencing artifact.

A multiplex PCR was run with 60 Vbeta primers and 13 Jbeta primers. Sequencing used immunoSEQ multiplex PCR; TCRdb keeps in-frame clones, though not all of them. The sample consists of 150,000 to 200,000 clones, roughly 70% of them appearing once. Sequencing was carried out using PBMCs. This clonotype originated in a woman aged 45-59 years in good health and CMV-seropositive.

The DNA of the CDR3 is TGTGCCAGCAGCCGTGACAGGGTGGGCGAGCAGTACTTC. This encodes CASSRDRVGEQYF. The V and J genes are TRBV5-5 and TRBJ2-7; 7 nucleotides align to TRBD1. Trimming removed 4 bases from V and 6 bases from J; junction bases left unmatched: 7. Germline V gives CDR1 SGHKS, CDR2 YYEKEE (reference sequence). This CDR3 has 13 amino acids.